Sequencing of this TCR beta chain was carried out in a study of blood T cell repertoires in COVID-19. Whole-study context: Samples of COVID-19 (acute and convalescent) were obtained from the United States, Italy and Spain. Sources were T cells, B-cell-depleted T cells, or PBMCs; the material itself was cDNA or gDNA.

The germline CDR1 and CDR2 sequences are KGHSH and LQKENI. V gave up 3 bases and J gave up 2 bases, with 14 bases separating them. There are 15 residues in the CDR3. How the authors handled the data: Estimated nucleated cell counts came from reference gene primer amplification. Clones were sequenced by immunoSEQ multiplex PCR, and TCRdb holds only the in-frame ones, with some missing. Clone size and the V and J calls come from that table; the DNA yielded D and trimming. The table includes about 150,000 clones, roughly 80% detected once. The source is a woman aged 55 to 70 with acute or convalescent COVID-19. Sequencing used peripheral blood. This sequence joins TRBV18 and TRBJ2-7; possible D gene TRBD2, 6 bases. The CDR3 nucleotides read TGTGCCAGCTCACCGAATTACGGAGGGACCTACGAGCAGTACGTC. Translation gives CASSPNYGGTYEQYV.